This T cell receptor beta chain appears in the sequencing data of a study of blood T cell repertoires in COVID-19. Overall study: The analysed material was cDNA or gDNA that came from T cells, B-cell-depleted T cells, or PBMCs.

CDR3 length: 11 amino acids. The V gene's germline CDR1 is SQVTM and CDR2 ANQGSEA. The ends were cut back, 7 bases at V and 4 bases at J, with 8 bases in the middle. The repertoire was sequenced with immunoSEQ multiplex PCR; TCRdb's copy has only in-frame clones and lacks some. Of about 130,000 clones in the sample, 85% to 90% are singletons; the top ten hold more than 20%. The V call is TRBV29-1, the J call TRBJ1-3; a possible D gene is TRBD1 (5 bases). This clonotype was obtained from a woman older than 75 with acute or convalescent COVID-19. Material for sequencing was peripheral blood. For the CDR3, the DNA is TGCAGCGCGCAGGGAGGAAACACCATATATTTT. This encodes CSAQGGNTIYF.